This T cell receptor (beta chain) was sequenced for a study of blood T cell repertoires in COVID-19. Study context: Specimens from acute and convalescent COVID-19 originated in the United States, Italy and Spain.

The repertoire was sequenced with immunoSEQ multiplex PCR; TCRdb's copy has only in-frame clones and lacks some. The data hold hundreds of thousands of clones, with under 85% observed a single time. This sequence was found in a woman under 40 with COVID-19, enrolled during active disease. Sequenced material: peripheral blood.

Written as DNA, the CDR3 is TGCGCCAGCAGCCCCACAGGTTCCTCTGGAAACACCATATATTTT. Its protein product is CASSPTGSSGNTIYF. The chain joins TRBV5-1 to TRBJ1-3; tentatively, D is TRBD1 (5 bases). The germline gives CDR1 SGHRS, CDR2 YFSETQ. The ends were cut back, 4 bases at V and 0 bases at J, with 11 bases in the middle. The CDR3 is 15 residues long.